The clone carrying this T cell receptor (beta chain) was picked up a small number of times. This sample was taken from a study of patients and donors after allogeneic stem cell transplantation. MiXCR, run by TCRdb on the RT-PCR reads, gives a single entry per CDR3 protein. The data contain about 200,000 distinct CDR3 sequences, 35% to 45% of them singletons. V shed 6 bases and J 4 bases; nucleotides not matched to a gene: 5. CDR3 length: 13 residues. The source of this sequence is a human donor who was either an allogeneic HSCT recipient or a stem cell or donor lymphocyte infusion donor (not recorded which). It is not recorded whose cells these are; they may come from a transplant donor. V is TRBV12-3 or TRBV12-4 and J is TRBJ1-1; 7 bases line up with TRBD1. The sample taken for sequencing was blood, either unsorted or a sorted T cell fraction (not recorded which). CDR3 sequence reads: CASRTGIGTEAFF. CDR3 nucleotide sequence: TGTGCCAGCAGGACAGGGATTGGCACTGAAGCTTTCTTT.